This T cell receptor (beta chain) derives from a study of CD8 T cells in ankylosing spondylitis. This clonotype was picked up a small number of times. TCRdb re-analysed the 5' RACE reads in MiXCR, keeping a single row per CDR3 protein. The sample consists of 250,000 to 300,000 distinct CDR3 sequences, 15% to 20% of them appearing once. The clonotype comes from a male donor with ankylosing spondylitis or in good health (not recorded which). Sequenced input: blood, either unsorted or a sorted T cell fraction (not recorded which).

CDR3 coding DNA: TGTGCCAGCAGCTTAGATCCCACCACTAACTATGGCTACACCTTC. Translating it yields CASSLDPTTNYGYTF. The J gene is TRBJ1-2, the V gene TRBV7-6; D unclear. This CDR3 comprises 15 residues. V lost 1 base, J lost 0 bases, and 9 bases lay in between. Germline CDR1 and CDR2: SGHVS and FNYEAQ.